This TCR beta chain was recovered during a study of blood T cell repertoires in COVID-19. Overall study: Sample material is recorded as cDNA or gDNA derived from T cells, B-cell-depleted T cells, or PBMCs.

The length of the CDR3 is 13 residues. Germline V lookup: CDR1 SNHLY, CDR2 FYNNEI. Trimming cost V 2 bases and J 5 bases, with 9 bases left between them. The data were produced by immunoSEQ multiplex PCR, yet TCRdb's version contains in-frame clones alone and is incomplete. The table shows about 63,000 clones, with around 86% occurring only once. This clone was seen a few times. The rearrangement links TRBV2 to TRBJ1-2, with D possibly TRBD1 on 5 matching bases. The sample comprised peripheral blood. The receptor comes from a man aged 50 to 59 with active COVID-19. CDR3 residues: CASSELGLYGYTF. The CDR3 nucleotides are TGTGCCAGCAGTGAACTGGGACTATATGGCTACACCTTC.